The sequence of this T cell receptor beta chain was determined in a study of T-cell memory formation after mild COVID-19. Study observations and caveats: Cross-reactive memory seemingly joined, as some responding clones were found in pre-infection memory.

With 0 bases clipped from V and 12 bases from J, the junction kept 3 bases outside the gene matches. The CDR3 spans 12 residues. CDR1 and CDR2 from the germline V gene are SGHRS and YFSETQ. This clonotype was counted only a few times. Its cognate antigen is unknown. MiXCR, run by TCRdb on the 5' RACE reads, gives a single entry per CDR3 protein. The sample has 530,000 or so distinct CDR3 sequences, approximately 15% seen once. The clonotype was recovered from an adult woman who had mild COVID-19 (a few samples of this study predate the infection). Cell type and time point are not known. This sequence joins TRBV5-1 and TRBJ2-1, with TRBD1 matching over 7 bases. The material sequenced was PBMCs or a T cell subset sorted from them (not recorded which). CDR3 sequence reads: CASSLDRGRQFF. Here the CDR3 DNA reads TGCGCCAGCAGCTTGGACAGGGGCAGGCAGTTCTTC.